These 2 T cell receptor beta chains were sequenced from one sample in a study of patients and donors after allogeneic stem cell transplantation. TCRdb redid the calling of the RT-PCR reads with MiXCR, one entry per CDR3 protein. Found here are 900,000 to 1,000,000 distinct CDR3 sequences, 18% of them singletons; the top ten hold around 5.5%. Sequencing used blood, either unsorted or a sorted T cell fraction (not recorded which). All receptors come from a human donor who was either an allogeneic HSCT recipient or a stem cell or donor lymphocyte infusion donor (not recorded which). It is not recorded whose cells these are; they may come from a transplant donor.

J is TRBJ2-1 and V is TRBV15, with a possible D match to TRBD1 (6 bases). The CDR3 has 15 residues. V was shortened by 9 bases and J by 0 bases, with 15 bases between the two germline ends. Germline V gene data show CDR1 as LNHNV and CDR2 as YYDKDF (reference sequence). The CDR3 DNA sequence: TGTGCCACTAGAAGACAGGCAAGCTCCTACAATGAGCAGTTCTTC. Protein product: CATRRQASSYNEQFF.

The chain has TRBV24-1 and TRBJ2-5; D is possibly TRBD2 (6 bases). This CDR3 is 14 amino acids long. Trimming took off 3 bases at V and 4 bases at J, with 11 bases between the two ends. Germline CDR1 reads KGHDR; CDR2 reads SFDVKD. The CDR3 nucleotides read TGTGCCACCAGTGATCTGACTAGTCCAGAGACCCAGTACTTC. It is translated as CATSDLTSPETQYF.